Presented here are 18 T cell receptor beta chains from one specimen sequenced in a study of OX40 agonist ivuxolimab in advanced cancers. Libraries were built with the immunoSEQ multiplex PCR assay. TCRdb carries this immuneACCESS record with in-frame sequences only. Its versions omit some clonotypes, under half of them owing to an unresolved V gene in the studies checked, with the rest unexplained. The sample table records more than 9,000 clones; roughly two thirds of these occur just once. The ten largest clones take up about an eighth of the sample. The sample consisted of CD4+ or CD8+ T cells sorted from blood, taken in a trial of the OX40 agonist ivuxolimab. These receptors were obtained from an adult with an advanced solid tumor such as melanoma, head and neck, liver or kidney cancer.

This clone was seen a few times. The V and J genes are TRBV5-6 and TRBJ1-1; possible D gene TRBD1, 5 bases. V was pared by 4 bases and J by 1 base, with 14 bases between. The CDR3 has 15 amino acids. CDR1 is SGHDT and CDR2 is YYEEEE in the germline V gene. The CDR3 region has the DNA TGTGCCAGCAGCCCGCCCGGGGCCCCGAACACTGAAGCTTTCTTT. Residues: CASSPPGAPNTEAFF.

The table lists this clone with a few counts. Compared with germline, one end of the junction differs, possibly owing to a read error. CDR3 residues: CASSQRKENTEAFF. The DNA of the CDR3 is TGCGCCAGCAGCCAAAGGAAAGAGAACACTGAAGCTTTCTTT. The J gene is TRBJ1-1, the V gene TRBV5-4; D is unresolved. In germline, CDR1 is SGHNT, CDR2 YYREEE (reference sequence). The CDR3 runs to 14 residues.

The chain carries TRBV28 and TRBJ1-6; a possible D gene is TRBD1 (5 bases). The CDR3 totals 15 residues. Trimming left V 2 bases short and J 3 bases short, with 8 bases between. The V gene's germline CDR1 is MDHEN and CDR2 SYDVKM. CDR3 in DNA: TGTGCCAGCAGTTTAGAAGGGGACTATAATTCACCCCTCCACTTT. Translated: CASSLEGDYNSPLHF.

The chain employs TRBV19 and TRBJ2-1; TRBD2 matches 9 bases. The CDR3 is 15 residues long. CDR1 LNHDA and CDR2 SQIVND come from the germline V gene (reference sequence). J gave up 3 bases and V 4 bases, and 4 bases lay outside the gene matches. The CDR3 is CASSNAGGIYNEQFF. The CDR3 DNA reads as TGTGCCAGTAGTAACGCGGGGGGGATCTACAATGAGCAGTTCTTC.

The gene calls are TRBV28 and TRBJ1-1; D remains ambiguous. The germline V gene encodes CDR1 MDHEN and CDR2 SYDVKM. The CDR3 sequence is 15 residues long. V lost 2 bases and J lost 6, with 16 bases in between. CDR3 nucleotides: TGTGCCAGCAGTTTAGTAGGGCAGGCGGCTGCTGAAGCTTTCTTT. This translates into CASSLVGQAAAEAFF.

The chain joins TRBV2 to TRBJ2-3; a weak D match, TRBD1 (5 bases). The length of the CDR3 is 18 residues. Deletions cut 7 bases from V and 0 bases from J, with 23 bases between. CDR1 and CDR2 from the germline V gene are SNHLY and FYNNEI. The CDR3 sequence is CASNEWGSGLSSTDTQYF. The CDR3 DNA reads as TGTGCCAGCAACGAGTGGGGTTCAGGGCTCAGTAGCACAGATACGCAGTATTTT.

This chain connects TRBV15 to TRBJ1-2; TRBD1 is a possible D gene (6 bases). V shed 1 base and J shed 6 bases, with 15 bases lying between them. The CDR3 contains 15 residues. CDR1 and CDR2 from the germline V gene are LNHNV and YYDKDF (reference sequence). The CDR3 nucleotides read TGTGCCACCAGCAGAGTTCCTCCGGGGGCGGATGGCTACACCTTC. Protein product: CATSRVPPGADGYTF.

The chain combines TRBV28 with TRBJ2-1, with D unclear. Deletions cut 5 bases from V and 0 bases from J, with 5 bases between. Germline CDR1 and CDR2: MDHEN and SYDVKM. The CDR3 contains 13 residues. As DNA, the CDR3 is TGTGCCAGCAGTCCCATCTCCTACAATGAGCAGTTCTTC. Protein product: CASSPISYNEQFF.

The count of this clone is one. The V gene is TRBV5-1, the J gene TRBJ2-7, with 7 bases that match TRBD1. Trimming took 4 bases from V and 3 from J; bases not matched to a gene: 4. CDR3 length: 13 amino acids. The germline V gene has CDR1 SGHRS and CDR2 YFSETQ. CDR3 protein: CASSPTGSYEQYF. The CDR3 DNA is TGCGCCAGCAGCCCGACAGGGAGCTACGAGCAGTACTTC.

The chain recombines TRBV19 with TRBJ1-1; TRBD1 matches 8 bases. Germline-derived CDR1 and CDR2 are LNHDA and SQIVND (reference sequence). V lost 5 bases, J lost 0 bases, and 2 bases stayed unmatched. This CDR3 has 14 residues. The CDR3 protein is CASSRQGMNTEAFF. The DNA for the CDR3 is TGTGCCAGTAGTCGACAGGGGATGAACACTGAAGCTTTCTTT.

Judged by abundance, this clone is medium-sized (0.01 to 0.1%). The chain has TRBV28 and TRBJ2-7; TRBD1 is a possible D gene (5 bases). The CDR3 sequence is 12 residues long. Germline V gene sequence: CDR1 MDHEN, CDR2 SYDVKM. The V and J ends lost 4 bases and 3 bases respectively, with 7 bases between them. The CDR3 nucleotides are TGTGCCAGCAGTTCTGACAGCTACGAGCAGTACTTC. As protein: CASSSDSYEQYF. Together with reference TRBV28 and TRBJ2-7, the CDR3 gives the full variable domain: DVKVTQSSRYLVKRTGEKVFLECVQDMDHENMFWYRQDPGLGLRLIYFSYDVKMKEKGDIPEGYSVSREKKERFSLILESASTNQTSMYLCASSSDSYEQYFGPGTRLTVT.

The chain carries TRBV28 and TRBJ2-7; the match to TRBD2 covers 9 bases. The CDR3 totals 15 residues. With V trimmed by 0 bases and J by 2 bases, 2 bases remained unmatched. Germline CDR1 MDHEN, CDR2 SYDVKM. CDR3 nucleotides: TGTGCCAGCAGTTTATGGTCTAGCGGGGCCTACGAGCAGTACTTC. Translated, it gives CASSLWSSGAYEQYF.

This chain joins TRBV5-4 and TRBJ2-7, with D tentatively TRBD1 or TRBD2 (5 bases each). V was cut by 3 bases and J by 3 bases, with 10 bases left in between. The CDR3 runs 13 residues. Germline-derived CDR1 and CDR2 are SGHNT and YYREEE (reference sequence). The CDR3 DNA follows: TGTGCCAGCAGCTCGGGACCTTACTACGAGCAGTACTTC. Residues: CASSSGPYYEQYF.

This clone was seen a handful of times. The V call is TRBV7-8, the J call TRBJ2-7; 7 bases agree with TRBD1. Trimming at V came to 5 bases and at J to 2 bases, leaving 9 bases not matched to a gene. The CDR3 length is 15 residues. CDR1 is SGHVS, CDR2 FQNEAQ, per germline. This chain's CDR3 is CASSRLTGSTYEQYF. The CDR3 nucleotides are TGTGCCAGCAGCCGCCTGACAGGGTCGACCTACGAGCAGTACTTC. The variable domain in full, with the rest retrieved from reference TRBV7-8 and TRBJ2-7, is GAGVSQSPRYKVAKRGQDVALRCDPISGHVSLFWYQQALGQGPEFLTYFQNEAQLDKSGLPSDRFFAERPEGSVSTLKIQRTQQEDSAVYLCASSRLTGSTYEQYFGPGTRLTVT.

V gene TRBV5-4 combines with J gene TRBJ2-3; D perhaps matches TRBD2 (6 bases). CDR3 length equals 15 residues. V lost 0 bases to trimming and J lost 5 bases, with 13 bases between them. Germline V gene sequence: CDR1 SGHNT, CDR2 YYREEE (reference sequence). DNA for the CDR3: TGTGCCAGCAGCTTGGGAGGAGGGCCCGGAGATACGCAGTATTTT. Its translation: CASSLGGGPGDTQYF.

The J gene is TRBJ1-1, the V gene TRBV6-1; D is ambiguous. Germline values: CDR1 MNHNS, CDR2 SASEGT. This CDR3 is built from 13 residues. V was cut by 7 bases and J by 5 bases, with 14 bases left in between. The CDR3 DNA follows: TGTGCCAGCACCCCTCTCGCTGGGACTGAAGCTTTCTTT. It translates to CASTPLAGTEAFF.

This rearrangement joins TRBV19 to TRBJ1-1, with TRBD1 matching over 7 bases. The CDR3 is 13 amino acids. Germline loops: CDR1 LNHDA, CDR2 SQIVND (reference sequence). The V gene end was trimmed by 3 bases and the J gene end by 3 bases; junction bases not matched to a gene: 1. In DNA form, the CDR3 reads TGTGCCAGTAGTATGCAGGGGGACACTGAAGCTTTCTTT. Translated, it gives CASSMQGDTEAFF.

The chain recombines TRBV28 with TRBJ2-3; D remains unclear. V was clipped by 5 bases and J by 5 bases, with 20 bases between them. CDR1 is MDHEN, CDR2 SYDVKM, per germline. CDR3 length: 16 residues. CDR3 loop: CASSPTVVVALDTQYF. The CDR3 nucleotides are TGTGCCAGCAGTCCAACAGTGGTGGTTGCGTTAGATACGCAGTATTTT.